This section outlines one TCR beta chain sequence together with its context. This record comes from a study of blood T cell repertoires in COVID-19. Repertoires were generated with immunoSEQ multiplex PCR, while TCRdb's copy carries only in-frame clones and drops some. The sample lists 40,000 to 65,000 clones; roughly 86% were seen once. This CDR3 is built from 17 residues. V gave up 3 bases and J gave up 2 bases, with 19 bases separating them. Germline CDR1 is SGHNT and CDR2 is YYREEE (reference sequence). The TCR was taken from a man aged 70-80 years with active COVID-19. The V gene is TRBV5-4, the J gene TRBJ2-3, with D tentatively TRBD2 (7 bases). The specimen sequenced was peripheral blood. The DNA of the CDR3 is TGTGCCAGCAGCTCCAACTTAGGCGGGGGCACCACAGATACGCAGTATTTT. Translated: CASSSNLGGGTTDTQYF. The full variable domain, its missing parts supplied by reference TRBV5-4 and TRBJ2-3, is ETGVTQSPTHLIKTRGQQVTLRCSSQSGHNTVSWYQQALGQGPQFIFQYYREEENGRGNFPPRFSGLQFPNYSSELNVNALELDDSALYLCASSSNLGGGTTDTQYFGPGTRLTVL.